These 4 T cell receptor beta chains were sequenced from one sample in a study of beta chain features in type 1 diabetes. Whole-study results and caveats: Shortening that was moderate but significant affected the TCRB CDR3s of Type 1 diabetes patients in all four CD4+ subsets.

No antigens are known for them. Expressed TCRB transcripts got sequenced, as all isolated RNA was reverse transcribed. The protocol was immunoSEQ multiplex PCR, while the TCRdb copy is restricted to in-frame clones and leaves out a portion. The sample shows some 640,000 clones, around 15% of them seen only once. The sequenced sample was naive CD4+ T cells from blood. The receptor source for this set is a man between 18 and 29 years old with type 1 diabetes.

This clone was found a few times. V gene TRBV28 combines with J gene TRBJ2-5; TRBD1 is a possible D gene (7 bases). The CDR3 totals 17 residues. Germline V gene data show CDR1 as MDHEN and CDR2 as SYDVKM. Trimming removed 4 bases from V and 2 bases from J, with 20 bases in between. CDR3 sequence: CASSSPSAGQNQETQYF. DNA of the CDR3: TGTGCCAGCAGTTCCCCCTCCGCGGGACAGAATCAAGAGACCCAGTACTTC.

This clone has only a few counts. This chain joins TRBV25-1 and TRBJ2-6, with 8 bases that match TRBD1. V was pared by 2 bases and J by 2 bases, with 8 bases of the junction left unmatched. The CDR3 extends over 18 amino acids. The germline CDR1 and CDR2 sequences are MGHDK and SYGVNS. Written as DNA, the CDR3 is TGTGCCAGCAGTGAACGGGACAGGCGCTTGGCTGGGGCCAACGTCCTGACTTTC. It specifies CASSERDRRLAGANVLTF.

Details on this clone: Other DNA sequences from this sample encode an identical CDR3 as well. This CDR3 is CSVEGQGGQPQHF. CDR3 in DNA: TGCAGCGTTGAGGGACAGGGGGGTCAGCCCCAGCATTTT. The gene calls are TRBV29-1 and TRBJ1-5; 11 bases are a match to TRBD1. The CDR3 sequence is 13 residues long. Germline CDR1 reads SQVTM; CDR2 reads ANQGSEA. J gave up 6 bases and V 3 bases, and 1 base lay outside the gene matches.

This clone was seen a handful of times. The genes are TRBV18 and TRBJ2-2; 8 bases are shared with TRBD2. The CDR3 is made up of 17 amino acids. Germline V lookup: CDR1 KGHSH, CDR2 LQKENI. V trimming: 0 bases; J trimming: 1 base; junction bases outside the gene matches: 4. The CDR3, as DNA: TGTGCCAGCTCACCACCTGGGGGACTAGTGAACACCGGGGAGCTGTTTTTT. Translated: CASSPPGGLVNTGELFF.